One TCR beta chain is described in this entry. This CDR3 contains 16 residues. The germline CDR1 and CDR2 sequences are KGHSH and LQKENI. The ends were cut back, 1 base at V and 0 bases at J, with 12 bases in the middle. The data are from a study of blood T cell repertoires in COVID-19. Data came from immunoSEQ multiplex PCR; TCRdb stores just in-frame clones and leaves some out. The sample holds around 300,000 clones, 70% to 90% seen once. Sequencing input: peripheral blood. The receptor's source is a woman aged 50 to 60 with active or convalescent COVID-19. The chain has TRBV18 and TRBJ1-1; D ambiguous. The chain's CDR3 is CASSPLSDMMNTEAFF. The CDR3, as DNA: TGTGCCAGCTCACCACTGTCAGATATGATGAACACTGAAGCTTTCTTT. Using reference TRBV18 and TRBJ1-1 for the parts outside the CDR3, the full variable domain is NAGVMQNPRHLVRRRGQEARLRCSPMKGHSHVYWYRQLPEEGLKFMVYLQKENIIDESGMPKERFSAEFPKEGPSILRIQQVVRGDSAAYFCASSPLSDMMNTEAFFGQGTRLTVV.